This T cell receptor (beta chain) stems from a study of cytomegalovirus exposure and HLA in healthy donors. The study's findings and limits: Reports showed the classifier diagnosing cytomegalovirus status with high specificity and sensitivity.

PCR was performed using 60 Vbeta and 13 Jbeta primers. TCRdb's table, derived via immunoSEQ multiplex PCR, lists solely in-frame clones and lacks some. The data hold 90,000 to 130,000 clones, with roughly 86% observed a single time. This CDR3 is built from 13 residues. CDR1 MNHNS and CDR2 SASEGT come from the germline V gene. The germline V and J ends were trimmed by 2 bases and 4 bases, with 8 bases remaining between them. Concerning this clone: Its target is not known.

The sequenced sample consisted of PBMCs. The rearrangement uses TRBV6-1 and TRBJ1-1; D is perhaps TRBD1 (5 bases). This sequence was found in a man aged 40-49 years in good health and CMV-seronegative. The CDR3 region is CASSEPGITEAFF. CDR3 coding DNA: TGTGCCAGCAGTGAACCAGGGATCACTGAAGCTTTCTTT.